This T cell receptor (beta chain) is drawn from a study of T cell responses to AZD1222 COVID-19 vaccine. Study-wide results and limits: Clonal diversity may have been underestimated, and the donors were mostly white British, with more females than males. Seropositive status at baseline applied to only five to seven AZD1222 recipients. Increases in Spike-specific TCR breadth and depth were seen after two AZD1222 doses.

Method: immunoSEQ multiplex PCR; TCRdb's copy keeps in-frame clones and lacks some. The sample lists 120,000 to 150,000 clones, approximately 90% occurring once. About this clone itself: Its cognate antigen is unknown.

This CDR3 spans 13 amino acids. Trimming left V 6 bases short and J 1 base short, with 9 bases between. Germline V CDR1 and CDR2: MDHEN, SYDVKM. J is TRBJ1-2 and V is TRBV28; D is undetermined. The specimen was peripheral blood, collected 28 days after the second AZD1222 dose. The sequence came from an adult who received the AZD1222 COVID-19 vaccine. The CDR3 sequence is CASSPRFNYGYTF. For the CDR3, the DNA is TGTGCCAGCAGCCCAAGGTTTAACTATGGCTACACCTTC.